Included here is one T cell receptor beta chain sequence, with context. No antigen is known for it. A much larger clone lies a single base off, so this may be a read error. V shed 8 bases and J shed 5 bases, with 9 bases lying between them. This CDR3 is 12 amino acids long. Germline CDR1 reads LGHNT; CDR2 reads FRNRAP. Treatment of any kind had been given to no patient before thyroid surgery. The data are from a study of metastatic and nonmetastatic thyroid tumors. Study-level information: Repertoire comparisons spanned blood and tumor or nodule tissue from malignant and benign thyroid patients.

Under the authors' procedure: A classifier of distant metastasis in papillary thyroid cancer was built from CDR3 differences (across clinicopathological groups). TCRdb re-called the PCR reads via MiXCR. For this entry, the V and J calls and clone size follow TCRdb and not the study's own pipeline. The data hold 30,000 to 45,000 clones, with roughly 20% observed a single time. The study's findings and limits: The reported finding was significantly higher TCR beta diversity in malignant thyroid tumors relative to benign nodules, in blood and tumor.

The chain links TRBV12-5 to TRBJ1-4, with D uncertain. The TCR sequence derives from a female donor with papillary thyroid cancer or a benign thyroid nodule (not recorded which). Some clones in this sample may be carry-over from other donors' samples. Sequencing used blood. CDR3: CASSGLNEKLFF. CDR3 nucleotides: TGTGCTAGTTCTGGGCTAAATGAAAAACTGTTTTTT.